The 13 T cell receptor beta chains given below trace back to one sample, sequenced in a study of breast tumors, draining lymph nodes, adjacent tissues. Breast cancer patients provided tissue from their axillary draining lymph nodes. From the multiplex PCR reads, TCRdb called clonotypes with MiXCR, one entry per CDR3 protein. The data hold fewer than 200,000 distinct CDR3 sequences, with roughly a third observed a single time. The sequenced sample consisted of axillary lymph node tissue. Receptors were obtained from a female donor with breast cancer. Some clones in this sample may be carry-over from other donors' samples.

This clonotype appeared many times. This CDR3 is CASSSDRAYNEQFF. As DNA, the CDR3 is TGTGCCAGTAGTTCCGACAGGGCTTACAATGAGCAGTTCTTC. This sequence joins TRBV19 and TRBJ2-1, with 7 bases that match TRBD1. This CDR3 contains 14 residues. Germline V gene lookup returns CDR1 LNHDA and CDR2 SQIVND (reference sequence). J was trimmed by 4 bases and V by 5 bases; bases with no gene match: 5.

The rearrangement links TRBV9 to TRBJ2-2; tentatively, D is TRBD1 (5 bases). The CDR3 has 17 residues. V was shortened by 1 base and J by 1 base, with 14 bases between the two germline ends. Germline loops: CDR1 SGDLS, CDR2 YYNGEE. For the CDR3, the DNA is TGTGCCAGCAGCGTACGACTCCACACAGGGAACACCGGGGAGCTGTTTTTT. Translating it yields CASSVRLHTGNTGELFF.

This clonotype was detected many times. The genes are TRBV27 and TRBJ2-5, with D possibly called TRBD1 or TRBD2 (5 bases each). Germline V gives CDR1 MNHEY, CDR2 SMNVEV (reference sequence). Trimming cost V 2 bases and J 4 bases, with 11 bases left between them. There are 14 residues in the CDR3. The CDR3 is CASSLMGVRETQYF. CDR3 DNA sequence: TGTGCCAGCAGTTTAATGGGGGTCCGAGAGACCCAGTACTTC.

The chain recombines TRBV7-9 with TRBJ2-1, with D uncertain. Germline V lookup: CDR1 SEHNR, CDR2 FQNEAQ (reference sequence). V shed 5 bases and J shed 6 bases, with 11 bases lying between them. CDR3 length: 13 amino acids. The CDR3: CASSPTTGNEQFF. In nucleotides, the CDR3 is TGTGCCAGCAGCCCAACAACGGGCAATGAGCAGTTCTTC.

DNA of the CDR3: TGTGCCAGCAGCCCCTTAAGCTCTGGGGCCAACGTCCTGACTTTC. As protein: CASSPLSSGANVLTF. The chain recombines TRBV27 with TRBJ2-6, with unresolved D. V lost 6 bases and J lost 0, with 9 bases in between. The CDR3 runs 15 residues. CDR1 MNHEY and CDR2 SMNVEV come from the germline V gene (reference sequence). The full variable domain, its missing parts supplied by reference TRBV27 and TRBJ2-6, is EAQVTQNPRYLITVTGKKLTVTCSQNMNHEYMSWYRQDPGLGLRQIYYSMNVEVTDKGDVPEGYKVSRKEKRNFPLILESPSPNQTSLYFCASSPLSSGANVLTFGAGSRLTVL.

This clonotype was seen ten or more times. The CDR3 DNA follows: TGCGCCAGCTCCGGACTAGCGGGGGACTACGAGCAGTACTTC. Protein sequence: CASSGLAGDYEQYF. The J gene is TRBJ2-7, the V gene TRBV4-1, with 13 bases fitting TRBD2. Germline CDR1 is MGHRA and CDR2 is YSYEKL. CDR3 size: 14 residues. J was trimmed by 3 bases and V by 8 bases; bases with no gene match: 4.

The V and J genes are TRBV15 and TRBJ2-3; 9 positions match TRBD2. Germline V lookup: CDR1 LNHNV, CDR2 YYDKDF (reference sequence). This CDR3 has 15 residues. After removal of 11 bases from V and 4 bases from J, the junction contained 13 bases not matched to a gene. The CDR3 loop reads CAPFGGRASSDTQYF. DNA of the CDR3: TGTGCCCCCTTTGGCGGGAGGGCCTCATCAGATACGCAGTATTTT.

This clonotype was seen at least ten times. DNA of the CDR3: TGTGCCAGCAGCCCACGGGACTCGAGCTCCTATAATTCACCCCTCCACTTT. It specifies CASSPRDSSSYNSPLHF. This chain joins TRBV7-9 and TRBJ1-6; D perhaps matches TRBD1 (5 bases). Trimming shortened V by 5 bases and J by 0 bases, and 14 bases separated the two germline ends. CDR1 SEHNR and CDR2 FQNEAQ come from the germline V gene (reference sequence). The CDR3 loop spans 17 amino acids. Together with reference TRBV7-9 and TRBJ1-6, the CDR3 gives the full variable domain: DTGVSQNPRHKITKRGQNVTFRCDPISEHNRLYWYRQTLGQGPEFLTYFQNEAQLEKSRLLSDRFSAERPKGSFSTLEIQRTEQGDSAMYLCASSPRDSSSYNSPLHFGNGTRLTVT.

Many counts were recorded for this clonotype. This chain connects TRBV2 to TRBJ2-7, with TRBD1 identical over 9 bases. Losses at the gene ends were 8 bases for V and 0 bases for J; bases not matched to a gene: 11. The germline V gene has CDR1 SNHLY and CDR2 FYNNEI. The CDR3 extends over 16 amino acids. Written as DNA, the CDR3 is TGTGCCAGCCGAGATGCCCAACAGGGGGCCTCCTACGAGCAGTACTTC. It is translated as CASRDAQQGASYEQYF.

This clonotype was picked up many times. V and J are TRBV2 and TRBJ1-2; unclear D gene. V shed 3 bases and J shed 9 bases, with 2 bases lying between them. Germline assignment: CDR1 SNHLY and CDR2 FYNNEI. The CDR3 covers 9 residues. The CDR3 DNA reads TGTGCCAGCAGTGAGCGCTACACCTTC. This codes for CASSERYTF.

This clonotype was recorded many times. This rearrangement joins TRBV20-1 to TRBJ1-2, with TRBD1 as a possible D gene (6 bases). Germline V gene lookup returns CDR1 DFQATT and CDR2 SNEGSKA (reference sequence). Deletions cut 0 bases from V and 0 bases from J, with 11 bases between. The CDR3 extends over 15 amino acids. The chain's CDR3 is CSAREWDTTNYGYTF. CDR3 DNA: TGCAGTGCTAGAGAGTGGGACACAACTAACTATGGCTACACCTTC.

This clonotype showed up many times. The chain joins TRBV6-6 to TRBJ1-1; D is perhaps TRBD1 (6 bases). The germline CDR1 and CDR2 sequences are MNHNY and SVGAGI (reference sequence). The CDR3 covers 17 residues. The V end was cut by 2 bases, the J end by 1 base, with 17 bases between. The CDR3 protein is CASSYTPRGRGNTEAFF. Here the CDR3 DNA reads TGTGCCAGCAGTTACACCCCCAGGGGCAGGGGGAACACTGAAGCTTTCTTT.

Note on this clonotype: A much larger clone lies a single base off, so this may be a read error. The chain carries TRBV9 and TRBJ2-1; 14 positions agree with TRBD2. Germline loops: CDR1 SGDLS, CDR2 YYNGEE. Germline trimming cut 0 bases from V and 8 bases from J; bases unmatched to any gene: 10. The CDR3 covers 18 residues. The CDR3 region has the DNA TGTGCCAGCAGCGTAGGGACTAGCGGGGGGATACTTTACGATGAGCAGTTCTTC. Translated, it gives CASSVGTSGGILYDEQFF.